This T cell receptor (beta chain) appears in the sequencing data of a study of cytomegalovirus exposure and HLA in healthy donors. Primers: 60 Vbeta forward and 13 Jbeta reverse. Profiling relied on immunoSEQ multiplex PCR, and the TCRdb table lists in-frame clones only, not all of them. Among some 170,000 clones, over 65% were seen once, and the ten largest hold 4% to 5%. CDR3 size: 13 residues. The V gene's germline CDR1 is SNHLY and CDR2 FYNNEI. V was shortened by 3 bases and J by 6 bases, with 12 bases between the two germline ends. This clonotype was sampled from a man aged 18 to 30 in good health and CMV-seropositive. The V gene is TRBV2, the J gene TRBJ2-7; D may be TRBD2 (6 bases). Sequencing input: PBMCs. CDR3 in DNA: TGTGCCAGCAGTGAGGAGGGGATGAGCGAGCAGTACGTC. It codes for CASSEEGMSEQYV.